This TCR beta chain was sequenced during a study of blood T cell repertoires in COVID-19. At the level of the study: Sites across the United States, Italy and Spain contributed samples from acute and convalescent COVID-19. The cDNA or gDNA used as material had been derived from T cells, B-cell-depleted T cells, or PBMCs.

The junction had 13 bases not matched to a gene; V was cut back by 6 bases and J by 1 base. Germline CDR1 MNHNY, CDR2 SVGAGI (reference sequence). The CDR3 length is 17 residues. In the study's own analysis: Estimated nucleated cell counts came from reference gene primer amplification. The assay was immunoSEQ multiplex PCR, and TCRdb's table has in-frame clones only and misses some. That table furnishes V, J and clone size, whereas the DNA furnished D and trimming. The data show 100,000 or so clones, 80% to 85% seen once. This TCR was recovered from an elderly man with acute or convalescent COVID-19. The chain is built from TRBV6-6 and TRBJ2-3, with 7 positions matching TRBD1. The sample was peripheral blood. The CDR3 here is CASSRSQGWGGTDTQYF. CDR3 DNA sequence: TGTGCCAGCAGCCGATCACAGGGGTGGGGCGGCACAGATACGCAGTATTTT.